This entry lists 30 T cell receptor beta chains sequenced from one sample in a study of cytomegalovirus exposure and HLA in healthy donors. Vbeta (60) and Jbeta (13) primers were used in the PCR. TCRdb's table, derived via immunoSEQ multiplex PCR, lists solely in-frame clones and lacks some. The table includes around 150,000 clones, about 78% detected once. The sequencing sample was made of PBMCs. The receptors stem from a man in his forties or fifties in good health and CMV-seropositive.

This clone was recorded a few times. CDR3 residues: CASTRPTGDDAFF. In nucleotides, the CDR3 is TGTGCCAGCACCCGCCCGACAGGGGATGACGCTTTCTTT. The rearrangement links TRBV6-6 to TRBJ1-1; TRBD1 matches at 8 bases. The germline V gene has CDR1 MNHNY and CDR2 SVGAGI (reference sequence). The CDR3 runs to 13 residues. V lost 7 bases to trimming and J lost 11 bases; unmatched junction nucleotides: 12.

The rearrangement links TRBV7-6 to TRBJ2-7, with TRBD1 matching over 9 bases. Germline CDR1 SGHVS, CDR2 FNYEAQ. Trimming cost V 5 bases and J 6 bases; bases outside gene matches: 8. This CDR3 is built from 14 residues. DNA of the CDR3: TGTGCCAGCAGCGTGGACAGGGGTACAGCCGAGCAGTACTTC. Protein: CASSVDRGTAEQYF.

This chain connects TRBV6-1 to TRBJ1-2; D uncertain. The CDR3 runs to 15 residues. CDR1 MNHNS and CDR2 SASEGT come from the germline V gene. Between the trimmed V and J ends, which lost 3 bases and 5 bases, there was a span of 16 bases. In nucleotides, the CDR3 is TGTGCCAGCAGTGATCGGGGTGGTCAGACTTATGGCTACACCTTC. Translating it yields CASSDRGGQTYGYTF.

This chain uses TRBV6-1 with TRBJ2-1; D might be TRBD1 (5 bases). The V and J ends lost 2 bases and 3 bases respectively, with 14 bases between them. The V gene's germline CDR1 is MNHNS and CDR2 SASEGT. This CDR3 is built from 16 residues. The CDR3 coding sequence is TGTGCCAGCAGTGAACGTCCCGGACAAGGCTACAATGAGCAGTTCTTC. Translating it yields CASSERPGQGYNEQFF.

The chain links TRBV5-6 to TRBJ2-3; D is undetermined. The CDR3 has 17 amino acids. The germline gives CDR1 SGHDT, CDR2 YYEEEE. Trimming removed 4 bases at V and 0 bases at J, with 18 bases between. The CDR3 DNA sequence: TGTGCCAGCAGCCCTCGATGGGCGCTAACTAGCACAGATACGCAGTATTTT. Its protein is CASSPRWALTSTDTQYF.

For this clone: At one end the junction does not follow the germline gene, possibly because of a read error. The V gene is TRBV7-2, the J gene TRBJ2-1; a weak D match, TRBD2 (6 bases). The CDR3 length is 13 residues. Looked up from germline, CDR1 is SGHTA and CDR2 is FQGNSA. The CDR3 region is CASSRGPGTQEIF. CDR3 nucleotide sequence: TGTGCCAGCAGCCGAGGCCCCGGGACTCAGGAGATCTTC.

In this sample, this clone turned up once. The V and J genes are TRBV12-5 and TRBJ2-2, with 7 bases matching TRBD2. Germline assignment: CDR1 LGHNT and CDR2 FRNRAP. The CDR3 covers 18 residues. With V trimmed by 0 bases and J by 0 bases, 7 bases remained unmatched. In DNA form, the CDR3 reads TGTGCTAGTGGTTTGGTACCCGGACTAGAATCGAACACCGGGGAGCTGTTTTTT. This encodes CASGLVPGLESNTGELFF.

Comment on this clone: At the DNA level, this CDR3 is encoded by other sequences in the same sample as well. The CDR3 protein is CASSVGNRLNTEAFF. The CDR3 nucleotides are TGTGCCAGCAGCGTTGGCAACAGACTAAACACTGAAGCTTTCTTT. The chain combines TRBV9 with TRBJ1-1; no clear D. CDR1 is SGDLS and CDR2 is YYNGEE in the germline V gene. Between the trimmed V and J ends, which lost 2 bases and 2 bases, there was a span of 13 bases. The CDR3 is made up of 15 amino acids. Full variable domain (outside the CDR3, taken from reference TRBV9 and TRBJ1-1): DSGVTQTPKHLITATGQRVTLRCSPRSGDLSVYWYQQSLDQGLQFLIQYYNGEERAKGNILERFSAQQFPDLHSELNLSSLELGDSALYFCASSVGNRLNTEAFFGQGTRLTVV.

The V call is TRBV11-3, the J call TRBJ2-2, with 7 bases identical to TRBD2. This CDR3 region has 17 residues. The junction had 6 bases not matched to a gene; V was cut back by 0 bases and J by 2 bases. From germline, CDR1 is SGHNT and CDR2 YENEEA. The CDR3 nucleotides read TGTGCCAGCAGCTTAGATCAGGGAGGGCCTAACACCGGGGAGCTGTTTTTT. Translation: CASSLDQGGPNTGELFF.

Note on this clone: Compared with germline, one end of the junction differs, possibly owing to a read error. The chain is built from TRBV5-6 and TRBJ2-5; 8 bases fit TRBD2. The germline V gene has CDR1 SGHDT and CDR2 YYEEEE. There are 14 residues in the CDR3. The CDR3 nucleotides are TGTGCCACCAGCTCCCACGGGGGGGGAGAGACCCAGTACTTC. Its protein product is CATSSHGGGETQYF.

V is TRBV7-9 and J is TRBJ1-3, with D unresolved. CDR3 length: 16 amino acids. Trimming stripped 2 bases from V and 2 bases from J, with 13 bases between. Germline CDR1 SEHNR, CDR2 FQNEAQ (reference sequence). CDR3 DNA sequence: TGTGCCAGCAGCTTACTCCCTTTGGGCGCTGGAAACACCATATATTTT. Its translation is CASSLLPLGAGNTIYF.

This clone has more than one count but fewer than ten. This chain connects TRBV2 to TRBJ2-3, with 12 bases fitting TRBD2. Germline V gene data show CDR1 as SNHLY and CDR2 as FYNNEI. The CDR3 length is 12 residues. The trim removed 7 bases at V and 14 bases at J, leaving 7 bases unmatched. CDR3 amino acids: CASNPGTSGPYF. The DNA for the CDR3 is TGTGCCAGCAACCCCGGGACTAGCGGGCCGTATTTT.

This clone was seen just once. The chain joins TRBV18 to TRBJ2-7; TRBD1 matches 7 bases. Germline V lookup: CDR1 KGHSH, CDR2 LQKENI. V dropped 4 bases and J dropped 9; count of bases not matched to a gene: 15. The CDR3 is 15 amino acids. Here the CDR3 DNA reads TGTGCCAGCTCACGGACCCGAGGGGGCGATAGTCGGCAGTACTTC. Its translation: CASSRTRGGDSRQYF.

This chain connects TRBV5-1 to TRBJ2-3; TRBD1 matches 9 bases. CDR3 size: 14 residues. With V trimmed by 2 bases and J by 5 bases, 3 bases remained unmatched. CDR1 is SGHRS, CDR2 YFSETQ, per germline. The CDR3 DNA reads TGCGCCAGCAGCTTTGGGACAGGGAGAGATACGCAGTATTTT. This gives the protein CASSFGTGRDTQYF.

This clone was seen a single time. The rearrangement uses TRBV5-1 and TRBJ1-1, with D perhaps TRBD1 (5 bases). Germline V gene data show CDR1 as SGHRS and CDR2 as YFSETQ. The CDR3 extends over 15 amino acids. V was clipped by 0 bases and J by 10 bases, with 19 bases between them. The CDR3 DNA sequence: TGCGCCAGCAGCTTGGGACGCGGCAGGGAAAGGAGAGCTTTCTTT. Its translation: CASSLGRGRERRAFF.

This clone was counted between two and nine times. The J gene is TRBJ2-5, the V gene TRBV12-5; 13 positions match TRBD2. V was pared by 6 bases and J by 4 bases, with 11 bases of the junction left unmatched. Germline V CDR1 and CDR2: LGHNT, FRNRAP. The CDR3 runs to 17 residues. The CDR3 DNA sequence: TGTGCTAGTGGCCCCCGGACTAGCGGGAGATTAGGAGAGACCCAGTACTTC. Encoded protein: CASGPRTSGRLGETQYF.

The V call is TRBV4-1, the J call TRBJ1-1; tentatively, D is TRBD1 (6 bases). The V end was cut by 7 bases, the J end by 5 bases, with 11 bases between. The CDR3 has 12 residues. Germline values: CDR1 MGHRA, CDR2 YSYEKL. The CDR3 is CASIGQGTEAFF. The CDR3 nucleotides read TGCGCCAGCATTGGGCAGGGGACTGAAGCTTTCTTT.

The gene calls are TRBV4-1 and TRBJ1-6; the D is unclear. This CDR3 contains 16 residues. Between the trimmed V and J ends, which lost 5 bases and 9 bases, there was a span of 20 bases. Germline V lookup: CDR1 MGHRA, CDR2 YSYEKL. The chain's CDR3 is CASSKRVPGSLSPLHF. Written as DNA, the CDR3 is TGCGCCAGCAGCAAAAGAGTCCCGGGGTCTCTTTCACCCCTCCACTTT.

The J gene is TRBJ1-1, the V gene TRBV5-1; 9 bases fit TRBD1. Germline values: CDR1 SGHRS, CDR2 YFSETQ. The CDR3 covers 15 residues. With V trimmed by 2 bases and J by 5 bases, 7 bases remained unmatched. The CDR3 nucleotides are TGCGCCAGCAGCTTACAACCGGGACAGGGTACTGAAGCTTTCTTT. This translates into CASSLQPGQGTEAFF. Filled out from reference TRBV5-1 and TRBJ1-1, the complete variable domain reads KAGVTQTPRYLIKTRGQQVTLSCSPISGHRSVSWYQQTPGQGLQFLFEYFSETQRNKGNFPGRFSGRQFSNSRSEMNVSTLELGDSALYLCASSLQPGQGTEAFFGQGTRLTVV.

The genes are TRBV4-2 and TRBJ2-4, with a possible D match to TRBD1 (5 bases). The germline V gene encodes CDR1 LGHNA and CDR2 YNFKEQ. V was shortened by 0 bases and J by 8 bases, with 14 bases between the two germline ends. The CDR3 runs 15 residues. CDR3 residues: CASSQDDSRRDIQYF. CDR3 nucleotides: TGTGCCAGCAGCCAAGATGACAGCCGTAGGGACATTCAGTACTTC.

The chain recombines TRBV11-3 with TRBJ2-5; TRBD2 matches 11 bases. The CDR3 sequence is 15 residues long. CDR1 SGHNT and CDR2 YENEEA come from the germline V gene. With 1 base clipped from V and 2 bases from J, the junction kept 0 bases outside the gene matches. CDR3 amino acids: CASSLGLAGQETQYF. CDR3 DNA sequence: TGTGCCAGCAGCTTAGGACTAGCGGGGCAAGAGACCCAGTACTTC.

The chain is built from TRBV9 and TRBJ1-4; 9 nucleotides match TRBD1. CDR1 is SGDLS and CDR2 is YYNGEE in the germline V gene. The CDR3 contains 16 residues. J was trimmed by 7 bases and V by 1 base; bases with no gene match: 8. The CDR3 DNA sequence: TGTGCCAGCAGCGTATACCCACAGGGGGCGAGTGAAAAACTGTTTTTT. Translated, it gives CASSVYPQGASEKLFF.

This clone was recorded a few times. This chain links TRBV6-1 with TRBJ2-5; 7 bases are shared with TRBD1. With the DNA end fitting TRBJ2-7 better, the J assignment may be wrong. Germline loops: CDR1 MNHNS, CDR2 SASEGT. This CDR3 is 15 amino acids long. CDR3 bases: TGTGCCAGCAGCTGGGACAGATTATCCACCTACGAGCAGTACTTC. Its protein is CASSWDRLSTYEQYF.

The chain uses TRBV2 and TRBJ2-5, with TRBD2 matching 7 bases. This CDR3 contains 14 residues. CDR1 is SNHLY and CDR2 is FYNNEI in the germline V gene. The CDR3 loop is CASMGGVYQETQYF. In DNA form, the CDR3 reads TGTGCTTCAATGGGGGGGGTCTACCAAGAGACCCAGTACTTC.

V gene TRBV5-4 combines with J gene TRBJ2-1; TRBD2 matches 14 bases. This CDR3 comprises 15 residues. Germline values: CDR1 SGHNT, CDR2 YYREEE (reference sequence). Trimming at V came to 4 bases and at J to 5 bases, leaving 2 bases not matched to a gene. In nucleotides, the CDR3 is TGTGCCAGCAGCAGGGGACTAGCGGGGGACAATGAGCAGTTCTTC. This sequence encodes CASSRGLAGDNEQFF.

The CDR3 coding sequence is TGTGCCACCAGCTCCCGGACAGTAAGGGGAGATACGCAGTATTTT. Its protein product is CATSSRTVRGDTQYF. The chain uses TRBV15 and TRBJ2-3; TRBD1 might be the D (6 bases). Trimming shortened V by 5 bases and J by 5 bases, and 17 bases separated the two germline ends. The CDR3 runs to 15 residues. Germline V gene sequence: CDR1 LNHNV, CDR2 YYDKDF (reference sequence).

The V and J genes are TRBV6-4 and TRBJ2-5, with a weak D call TRBD1 (6 bases). V was shortened by 0 bases and J by 2 bases, with 22 bases between the two germline ends. The CDR3 consists of 19 residues. Germline CDR1 MRHNA, CDR2 SNTAGT. CDR3 amino acids: CASSDSPSLRTDQQETQYF. The CDR3 nucleotides are TGTGCCAGCAGTGACTCGCCAAGCCTACGGACAGACCAACAAGAGACCCAGTACTTC.

The V and J genes are TRBV28 and TRBJ2-1; TRBD2 aligns across 11 bases. Trimming at V came to 3 bases and at J to 5 bases, leaving 0 bases not matched to a gene. Germline V CDR1 and CDR2: MDHEN, SYDVKM. This CDR3 spans 14 amino acids. CDR3 in DNA: TGTGCCAGCAGTTTGACTAGCGGGAACAATGAGCAGTTCTTC. This codes for CASSLTSGNNEQFF.

This clone was seen only once. V is TRBV2 and J is TRBJ2-5, with a tentative D call TRBD1 (5 bases). The CDR3 contains 11 residues. From germline, CDR1 is SNHLY and CDR2 FYNNEI. Trimming stripped 6 bases from V and 9 bases from J, with 11 bases between. The CDR3 bases are TGTGCCAGCAGGGAATCCAGGGCCCAGTACTTC. Translated: CASRESRAQYF. Supplemented by reference TRBV2 and TRBJ2-5, the full variable domain reads EPEVTQTPSHQVTQMGQEVILRCVPISNHLYFYWYRQILGQKVEFLVSFYNNEISEKSEIFDDQFSVERPDGSNFTLKIRSTKLEDSAMYFCASRESRAQYFGPGTRLLVL.

The J gene is TRBJ2-7, the V gene TRBV19; 7 nucleotides align to TRBD1. The CDR3 has 14 amino acids. J gave up 5 bases and V 3 bases, and 7 bases lay outside the gene matches. Germline assignment: CDR1 LNHDA and CDR2 SQIVND (reference sequence). The CDR3 nucleotides read TGTGCCAGTAGTATGAGGGACAGACCCCACGAGCAGTACTTC. Encoded protein: CASSMRDRPHEQYF.